The 22 T cell receptor beta chains in this list originate from one sample, sequenced in a study of neoadjuvant anti-PD-1 for oral cavity cancer. The protocol was immunoSEQ multiplex PCR, while the TCRdb copy is restricted to in-frame clones and leaves out a portion. The sample shows 20,000 to 25,000 clones, more than 40% of them seen only once. Sample time point: after neoadjuvant nivolumab, at surgical resection. The sequences come from tumor tissue, collected after nivolumab (anti-PD-1) treatment. Every receptor here comes from a person between 40 and 80 years old with oral cavity squamous cell carcinoma.

In this sample, this clone turned up a few times. The chain recombines TRBV5-6 with TRBJ2-4; no firm D call. Trimming took 0 bases from V and 15 from J, leaving 13 bases between them. This CDR3 contains 12 residues. In germline, CDR1 is SGHDT, CDR2 YYEEEE. The CDR3 bases are TGTGCCAGCAGCTTGGCCTTTAGCTCTCGGTACTTC. It codes for CASSLAFSSRYF. Full variable domain (rest looked up from reference TRBV5-6 and TRBJ2-4): DAGVTQSPTHLIKTRGQQVTLRCSPKSGHDTVSWYQQALGQGPQFIFQYYEEEERQRGNFPDRFSGHQFPNYSSELNVNALLLGDSALYLCASSLAFSSRYFGAGTRLSVL.

The chain recombines TRBV10-1 with TRBJ2-1, with 14 positions matching TRBD2. The CDR3 is 19 amino acids. The V and J ends lost 6 bases and 4 bases, in that order; junction bases with no gene match: 14. Germline V gene data show CDR1 as WNHNN and CDR2 as SYGVQD (reference sequence). Here the CDR3 reads CASSSRLAGGRSGYNEQFF. The CDR3 DNA reads as TGCGCCAGCAGCTCTCGACTAGCGGGGGGGCGATCAGGATACAATGAGCAGTTCTTC.

In its sample, this clone was seen a few times. CDR3: CASSLGRTATYEQYF. In DNA form, the CDR3 reads TGTGCCAGCAGCTTAGGGCGGACAGCAACCTACGAGCAGTACTTC. The rearrangement uses TRBV11-2 and TRBJ2-7; possible D gene TRBD1, 6 bases. Trimming took 1 base from V and 2 from J, leaving 12 bases between them. CDR1 and CDR2 (germline): SGHAT, FQNNGV. The CDR3 has 15 amino acids. The whole variable domain, remainder taken from reference TRBV11-2 and TRBJ2-7, is EAGVAQSPRYKIIEKRQSVAFWCNPISGHATLYWYQQILGQGPKLLIQFQNNGVVDDSQLPKDRFSAERLKGVDSTLKIQPAKLEDSAVYLCASSLGRTATYEQYFGPGTRLTVT.

The CDR3 sequence: CASSAIGSDTQYF. The CDR3 nucleotides are TGTGCCAGCAGCGCTATTGGGTCAGATACGCAGTATTTT. The J gene is TRBJ2-3, the V gene TRBV5-4; the D is unclear. Trimming removed 4 bases at V and 4 bases at J, with 10 bases between. Looked up from germline, CDR1 is SGHNT and CDR2 is YYREEE (reference sequence). There are 13 residues in the CDR3.

The genes are TRBV4-3 and TRBJ1-1; D gene ambiguous. V was trimmed by 4 bases and J by 2 bases, leaving 11 bases between them. Germline V lookup: CDR1 LGHNA, CDR2 YSLEER. There are 14 residues in the CDR3. The CDR3 reads CASSPGVANTEAFF. As DNA, the CDR3 is TGCGCCAGCAGCCCCGGAGTGGCAAACACTGAAGCTTTCTTT.

This sequence joins TRBV4-3 and TRBJ1-4; a possible D gene is TRBD1 (6 bases). V lost 5 bases and J 3 bases, leaving 13 bases between the germline ends. The CDR3 is 15 amino acids. The germline V gene encodes CDR1 LGHNA and CDR2 YSLEER. CDR3 in amino acids: CASSSQGYSNEKLFF. The CDR3 DNA reads as TGCGCCAGCAGCTCCCAGGGGTACTCTAATGAAAAACTGTTTTTT.

This clone was seen only a few times. The chain is built from TRBV4-3 and TRBJ1-2; D possibly corresponds to TRBD1 (5 bases). From germline, CDR1 is LGHNA and CDR2 YSLEER. This CDR3 comprises 14 residues. Trimming cost V 1 base and J 8 bases, with 14 bases left between them. In DNA, the CDR3 is TGCGCCAGCAGCCAAGGCGGAGGGGCGCGGGGCTACACCTTC. This codes for CASSQGGGARGYTF.

The chain combines TRBV6-5 with TRBJ2-5; 9 bases match TRBD1. Germline CDR1 is MNHEY and CDR2 is SVGAGI. The CDR3 is 14 residues long. Trimming took 4 bases from V and 5 from J; bases not matched to a gene: 5. The CDR3 DNA reads as TGTGCCAGCAGTTCCGGGACAGGGTGGGAGACCCAGTACTTC. Translation gives CASSSGTGWETQYF.

J is TRBJ2-5 and V is TRBV5-4; TRBD2 is a possible D gene (6 bases). V was trimmed by 4 bases and J by 4 bases, leaving 14 bases between them. This CDR3 comprises 14 residues. Germline assignment: CDR1 SGHNT and CDR2 YYREEE (reference sequence). This CDR3 reads CASSTRTTPETQYF. Here the CDR3 DNA reads TGTGCCAGCAGCACTAGGACTACCCCAGAGACCCAGTACTTC.

The chain is built from TRBV4-3 and TRBJ1-6; no clear D gene. Between the trimmed V and J ends, which lost 0 bases and 7 bases, there was a span of 16 bases. The CDR3 length is 17 residues. CDR1 and CDR2 (germline): LGHNA, YSLEER. The CDR3 loop is CASSQDSNTQRNSPLHF. CDR3 coding DNA: TGCGCCAGCAGCCAAGATTCGAACACCCAAAGGAATTCACCCCTCCACTTT.

Remarks on this clone: Since a far larger clone is one base different, this is likely a read error. The chain recombines TRBV5-1 with TRBJ1-2; tentative D call: TRBD1 (5 bases). The CDR3 covers 14 residues. From germline, CDR1 is SGHRS and CDR2 YFSETQ. V was shortened by 1 base and J by 4 bases, with 11 bases between the two germline ends. The DNA of the CDR3 is TGCGCCAGCAGCTTGAGGCAGGGAGTCTATGGCTACACCTTC. Amino acids: CASSLRQGVYGYTF. Full variable domain (rest looked up from reference TRBV5-1 and TRBJ1-2): KAGVTQTPRYLIKTRGQQVTLSCSPISGHRSVSWYQQTPGQGLQFLFEYFSETQRNKGNFPGRFSGRQFSNSRSEMNVSTLELGDSALYLCASSLRQGVYGYTFGSGTRLTVV.

This clone was seen a few times. This rearrangement joins TRBV19 to TRBJ1-5, with 10 bases identical to TRBD1. This CDR3 contains 14 residues. The V segment lost 7 bases and the J segment 2 bases; nucleotides outside the gene matches: 2. Germline CDR1 and CDR2: LNHDA and SQIVND (reference sequence). CDR3 amino acids: CASMGTGGNQPQHF. In DNA, the CDR3 is TGTGCCAGTATGGGGACAGGGGGCAATCAGCCCCAGCATTTT.

This clone was detected many times. The chain carries TRBV19 and TRBJ1-2; D might be TRBD1 (6 bases). CDR1 is LNHDA and CDR2 is SQIVND in the germline V gene (reference sequence). The ends were cut back, 3 bases at V and 6 bases at J, with 11 bases in the middle. The CDR3 length is 13 residues. CDR3 region: CASSISPGDGYTF. The CDR3 bases are TGTGCCAGTAGTATTTCCCCAGGGGATGGCTACACCTTC.

The genes are TRBV6-5 and TRBJ1-2, with D possibly being TRBD1 (6 bases). Trimming shortened V by 3 bases and J by 4 bases, and 12 bases separated the two germline ends. The CDR3 has 14 residues. CDR1 and CDR2 from the germline V gene are MNHEY and SVGAGI. For the CDR3, the DNA is TGTGCCAGCAGTTATACAGGGTCTATCTATGGCTACACCTTC. It translates to CASSYTGSIYGYTF.

This chain connects TRBV6-1 to TRBJ1-5; no clear D gene. The CDR3 has 14 amino acids. V was shortened by 2 bases and J by 3 bases, with 8 bases between the two germline ends. Germline lookup yields CDR1 MNHNS and CDR2 SASEGT. The DNA of the CDR3 is TGTGCCAGCAGTGAAATCCGGAACAATCAGCCCCAGCATTTT. It encodes CASSEIRNNQPQHF.

The chain employs TRBV9 and TRBJ2-1, with 7 bases fitting TRBD1. V gave up 4 bases and J gave up 0 bases; unmatched junction bases: 4. CDR3 length: 15 amino acids. Germline V gene lookup returns CDR1 SGDLS and CDR2 YYNGEE. The CDR3 DNA reads TGTGCCAGCAGCCCGGACAGGATCTCCTACAATGAGCAGTTCTTC. Amino acid sequence: CASSPDRISYNEQFF.

The chain links TRBV4-3 to TRBJ2-7, with D hard to call. Trimming removed 0 bases at V and 5 bases at J, with 8 bases between. CDR3 length equals 13 residues. CDR1 is LGHNA, CDR2 YSLEER, per germline. CDR3 bases: TGCGCCAGCAGCCAAGAAGGTTGGGACGAGCAGTACTTC. Protein sequence: CASSQEGWDEQYF.

The chain joins TRBV5-1 to TRBJ2-3, with D unresolved. CDR1 is SGHRS and CDR2 is YFSETQ in the germline V gene. V was cut by 1 base and J by 1 base, with 7 bases left in between. The CDR3 extends over 14 amino acids. The CDR3 loop is CASSLTDRTDTQYF. In nucleotides, the CDR3 is TGCGCCAGCAGCTTGACGGATCGCACAGATACGCAGTATTTT.

This chain connects TRBV18 to TRBJ2-5, with D unclear. Trimming took off 2 bases at V and 3 bases at J, with 7 bases between the two ends. The germline V gene has CDR1 KGHSH and CDR2 LQKENI. The CDR3 extends over 13 amino acids. CDR3 bases: TGTGCCAGCTCACCAGTAAGCAAAGAGACCCAGTACTTC. Encoded protein: CASSPVSKETQYF.

The CDR3: CASSASGQVNNSPLHF. The CDR3 DNA follows: TGTGCCAGCAGCGCCTCGGGACAGGTTAATAATTCACCCCTCCACTTT. The chain couples TRBV2 to TRBJ1-6; 8 nucleotides align to TRBD1. There are 16 residues in the CDR3. Germline values: CDR1 SNHLY, CDR2 FYNNEI. V trimming: 6 bases; J trimming: 5 bases; junction bases outside the gene matches: 9.

This sequence joins TRBV2 and TRBJ2-2, with 15 bases aligning to TRBD2. Germline V gene sequence: CDR1 SNHLY, CDR2 FYNNEI. V trimming: 6 bases; J trimming: 5 bases; junction bases outside the gene matches: 1. This CDR3 region has 15 residues. The CDR3 coding sequence is TGTGCCAGCAGGGGACTAGCGGGGGGAACCGGGGAGCTGTTTTTT. Translating it yields CASRGLAGGTGELFF.

The chain joins TRBV28 to TRBJ1-5; no firm D call. Germline CDR1 reads MDHEN; CDR2 reads SYDVKM. This CDR3 is 12 amino acids long. V lost 6 bases to trimming and J lost 3 bases, with 6 bases between them. CDR3 DNA: TGTGCCAGCAGAACCTCCAATCAGCCCCAGCATTTT. Encoded protein: CASRTSNQPQHF.